Listed below are T cell receptor beta chains from one sample, sequenced in a study of CD8 T cells in Susac syndrome. TCRdb re-called the immunoSEQ multiplex PCR reads through MiXCR, storing one row per CDR3 protein. The data hold approximately 180,000 distinct CDR3 sequences, with about 93% observed a single time. Material: CD4+ T cells from PBMCs. Every receptor here comes from a human donor with Susac syndrome. The CDR3 runs from the conserved cysteine through the conserved F or W. A D gene is named only where the DNA matches it firmly. Clone size appears in some rows only: once, few, many, or a class for an expanded clone.

abundance,d_gene,v_gene,j_gene,CDR3aa,CDR3nt
.,TRBD1,TRBV2,TRBJ1-1,CASSERQGTEAFF,TGTGCCAGCAGTGAAAGACAGGGAACTGAAGCTTTCTTT
.,.,TRBV7-6,TRBJ2-7,CASSDGRRLYEQYF,TGTGCCAGCAGCGACGGACGGAGACTTTACGAGCAGTACTTC
.,TRBD1,TRBV5-1,TRBJ2-7,CASSAGTGGAAEQYF,TGCGCCAGCAGCGCAGGCACAGGGGGCGCGGCCGAGCAGTACTTC
.,.,TRBV7-6,TRBJ2-1,CASSSNPSVGVYNDEQFF,TGTGCCAGCAGCTCCAACCCTAGCGTCGGGGTATACAACGATGAGCAGTTCTTC
.,TRBD1,TRBV5-6,TRBJ2-7,CASSLGQGEQYF,TGTGCCAGCAGCCTCGGACAGGGCGAGCAGTACTTC
.,.,TRBV7-2,TRBJ1-2,CASSPTRASNYGYTF,TGTGCCAGCAGCCCGACTCGAGCATCTAACTATGGCTACACCTTC
once,.,TRBV29-1,TRBJ2-1,CSVVGLLGDEQFF,TGCAGCGTCGTGGGGTTACTAGGGGATGAGCAGTTCTTC
.,.,TRBV12-3/TRBV12-4,TRBJ1-5,CASSLFRGSNQPQHF,TGTGCCAGCAGTTTGTTCCGCGGAAGCAATCAGCCCCAGCATTTT
.,TRBD2,TRBV10-2,TRBJ2-1,CASSVPGGTHEQFF,TGCGCCAGCAGTGTCCCCGGGGGGACCCATGAGCAGTTCTTC
.,.,TRBV28,TRBJ2-6,CASSLPGGGSGANVLTF,TGTGCCAGCAGTTTACCAGGGGGAGGCTCTGGGGCCAACGTCCTGACTTTC
.,TRBD1,TRBV4-3,TRBJ2-1,CASSQGGQARVDEQFF,TGCGCCAGCAGCCAAGGGGGACAGGCTCGGGTCGATGAGCAGTTCTTC
.,.,TRBV7-8,TRBJ1-5,CASSLVGPGAGQPQHF,TGTGCCAGCAGCTTAGTCGGGCCCGGGGCAGGTCAGCCCCAGCATTTT
.,.,TRBV28,TRBJ1-5,CASSLKPQHF,TGTGCCAGCAGTTTAAAGCCCCAGCATTTT
.,.,TRBV6-2/TRBV6-3,TRBJ2-7,CASRLAYEQYF,TGTGCCAGTAGACTAGCCTACGAGCAGTACTTC
once,TRBD1,TRBV19,TRBJ1-5,CATSSQQGWNQPQHF,TGTGCCACTTCGTCCCAACAGGGGTGGAATCAGCCCCAGCATTTT
.,TRBD2,TRBV11-2,TRBJ2-7,CASSLIAGVWEQYF,TGTGCCAGCAGCTTAATAGCGGGGGTTTGGGAGCAGTACTTC
.,TRBD2,TRBV24-1,TRBJ2-1,CATSASGRDNEQFF,TGTGCCACCAGTGCGAGCGGGAGGGACAATGAGCAGTTCTTC
.,.,TRBV25-1,TRBJ2-7,CASSVEEELSYEQYF,TGTGCCAGCAGTGTCGAAGAAGAACTCTCCTACGAGCAGTACTTC
.,TRBD1,TRBV7-2,TRBJ1-5,CASSDDRGRLQPQHF,TGTGCCAGCAGCGACGACAGGGGGCGCCTCCAGCCCCAGCATTTT
once,.,TRBV28,TRBJ1-2,CASSLSYPGYGYTF,TGTGCCAGCAGTTTATCTTATCCAGGCTATGGCTACACCTTC
.,.,TRBV9,TRBJ2-7,CASSPRLIMGYEQYF,TGTGCCAGCAGCCCCCGGCTAATAATGGGCTACGAGCAGTACTTC
.,.,TRBV3-1,TRBJ2-7,CASSQDVSGEQYF,TGTGCCAGCAGCCAAGATGTGAGCGGCGAGCAGTACTTC
.,TRBD2,TRBV5-4,TRBJ2-7,CASSLVAGEGSYEQYF,TGTGCCAGCAGCTTGGTTGCGGGAGAGGGTTCCTACGAGCAGTACTTC
.,.,TRBV5-1,TRBJ1-2,CASSLAREYYGYTF,TGCGCCAGCAGCTTGGCGAGGGAGTACTATGGCTACACCTTC
.,.,TRBV30,TRBJ1-1,CAWHGQFNTEAFF,TGTGCCTGGCATGGACAGTTTAACACTGAAGCTTTCTTT
.,TRBD2,TRBV12-3/TRBV12-4,TRBJ2-2,CASRKSSGPNTGELFF,TGTGCCAGCAGAAAGTCTAGCGGACCGAACACCGGGGAGCTGTTTTTT
.,.,TRBV30,TRBJ1-5,CAWSGLRQGQPQHF,TGTGCCTGGAGTGGGTTACGGCAGGGGCAGCCCCAGCATTTT
.,.,TRBV20-1,TRBJ1-2,CSARGPYGYTF,TGCAGTGCTCGTGGGCCCTATGGCTACACCTTC
.,.,TRBV28,TRBJ1-3,CASRPRISGNTIYF,TGTGCCAGCAGACCGAGGATCTCTGGAAACACCATATATTTT
.,.,TRBV14,TRBJ2-2,CASSQVVNTGELFF,TGTGCCAGCAGCCAAGTGGTTAACACCGGGGAGCTGTTTTTT
.,TRBD2,TRBV20-1,TRBJ2-3,CSAEIGLAGEDTQYF,TGCAGTGCTGAAATTGGACTAGCGGGAGAGGATACGCAGTATTTT
.,.,TRBV28,TRBJ2-7,CATLNLAGYEQYF,TGTGCCACCCTAAACTTGGCGGGGTACGAGCAGTACTTC
.,.,TRBV20-1,TRBJ2-2,CSARSRGQENTGELFF,TGCAGTGCTAGAAGCCGGGGGCAGGAGAACACCGGGGAGCTGTTTTTT
.,.,TRBV7-8,TRBJ1-1,CASSLVPSNTEAFF,TGTGCCAGCAGCCTCGTTCCCTCAAACACTGAAGCTTTCTTT
.,.,TRBV4-1,TRBJ2-1,CASSHPTQAVGTYNEQFF,TGCGCCAGCAGCCATCCCACGCAGGCGGTGGGAACCTACAATGAGCAGTTCTTC
.,TRBD2,TRBV30,TRBJ2-1,CAWSQGLAGSREQFF,TGTGCCTGGAGCCAGGGACTAGCGGGGAGTCGAGAGCAGTTCTTC
.,.,TRBV4-3,TRBJ1-5,CASSQAHNSNQPQHF,TGCGCCAGCAGCCAGGCCCACAATAGCAATCAGCCCCAGCATTTT
.,.,TRBV9,TRBJ1-6,CASSVEAVNSPLHF,TGTGCCAGCAGCGTAGAGGCAGTGAATTCACCCCTCCACTTT
.,TRBD2,TRBV20-1,TRBJ2-1,CSASHPSGGALEQFF,TGCAGTGCTAGCCACCCCAGCGGGGGGGCCTTGGAGCAGTTCTTC
.,.,TRBV18,TRBJ1-2,CASSPEGAAAPGYTF,TGTGCCAGCTCACCAGAAGGGGCGGCAGCCCCTGGCTACACCTTC
.,.,TRBV12-3/TRBV12-4,TRBJ2-1,CASSRRNLGDASSYNEQFF,TGTGCCAGCAGTCGTCGTAACCTCGGGGACGCCAGCTCCTACAATGAGCAGTTCTTC
once,.,TRBV10-3,TRBJ1-3,CAISDSRGSGNTIYF,TGTGCCATCAGTGATTCGCGGGGGTCTGGAAACACCATATATTTT
.,.,TRBV20-1,TRBJ2-7,CSASGASRLYEQYF,TGCAGTGCTAGTGGGGCTAGTCGTCTTTACGAGCAGTACTTC
.,.,TRBV19,TRBJ2-3,CASSMITGPSTDTQYF,TGTGCCAGTAGTATGATCACAGGGCCTAGCACAGATACGCAGTATTTT
.,TRBD1,TRBV3-1,TRBJ2-1,CASSRLTGNEQFF,TGTGCCAGCAGCCGGCTGACAGGGAATGAGCAGTTCTTC
.,.,TRBV15,TRBJ1-4,CATSLGWEKLFF,TGTGCCACCAGCCTTGGGTGGGAAAAACTGTTTTTT
.,.,TRBV19,TRBJ2-3,CASSPDSKGTQYF,TGTGCCAGTAGTCCAGATAGTAAGGGTACGCAGTATTTT